These 7 T cell receptor beta chains originate from one sample sequenced in a study of lymphopenia after photon versus proton radiotherapy. The table came from immunoSEQ multiplex PCR; TCRdb's copy has only in-frame clones and leaves some out. The sample lists some 41,000 clones; 86% were seen once. Sequencing used peripheral blood, obtained from a patient treated with proton-based radiotherapy. All receptors come from a woman aged 70 to 79 with pancreatic cancer. Some clones in this sample may be carry-over from other donors' samples.

This rearrangement joins TRBV6-1 to TRBJ1-4, with 9 bases aligning to TRBD1. The CDR3 sequence is 18 residues long. Germline values: CDR1 MNHNS, CDR2 SASEGT. V shed 2 bases and J 8 bases; nucleotides not matched to a gene: 15. CDR3 DNA: TGTGCCAGCAGTGAAACCGGGACAGGGTATAATATAGGGGAAAAACTGTTTTTT. Its translation is CASSETGTGYNIGEKLFF.

This chain joins TRBV9 and TRBJ2-2; possibly TRBD1 for D (5 bases). The CDR3 is made up of 15 amino acids. Trimming took 0 bases from V and 7 from J, leaving 13 bases between them. Germline CDR1 is SGDLS and CDR2 is YYNGEE. The CDR3 region has the DNA TGTGCCAGCAGCGTAGGGGGCCTTAGTAACGGGGAGCTGTTTTTT. As protein: CASSVGGLSNGELFF. Full variable domain (remainder filled in from reference TRBV9 and TRBJ2-2): DSGVTQTPKHLITATGQRVTLRCSPRSGDLSVYWYQQSLDQGLQFLIQYYNGEERAKGNILERFSAQQFPDLHSELNLSSLELGDSALYFCASSVGGLSNGELFFGEGSRLTVL.

The rearrangement uses TRBV5-1 and TRBJ1-2; D unresolved. Germline lookup yields CDR1 SGHRS and CDR2 YFSETQ. This CDR3 has 13 residues. V dropped 6 bases and J dropped 6 bases, with 15 bases sitting between them. Here the CDR3 reads CASKAGLQDGYTF. In DNA, the CDR3 is TGCGCCAGCAAAGCTGGACTTCAAGATGGCTACACCTTC.

The rearrangement uses TRBV4-1 and TRBJ1-1, with D tentatively TRBD1 (6 bases). Trimming removed 0 bases from V and 4 bases from J, with 12 bases in between. The CDR3 is 15 amino acids. Germline loops: CDR1 MGHRA, CDR2 YSYEKL. The CDR3 region has the DNA TGCGCCAGCAGCCAAGAAAGAGACAGGCCCACTGAAGCTTTCTTT. It is translated as CASSQERDRPTEAFF.

The chain links TRBV2 to TRBJ1-1, with a tentative D call TRBD1 (5 bases). This CDR3 contains 13 residues. The germline CDR1 and CDR2 sequences are SNHLY and FYNNEI. Trimming removed 6 bases at V and 10 bases at J, with 18 bases between. Written as DNA, the CDR3 is TGTGCCAGCAGGGAGACAGCTGGTTCTGCAGCTTTCTTT. Translating gives CASRETAGSAAFF.

The V call is TRBV6-6, the J call TRBJ2-1, with a weak D call TRBD1 (6 bases). V gave up 6 bases and J gave up 0 bases, with 12 bases separating them. Germline V gene lookup returns CDR1 MNHNY and CDR2 SVGAGI (reference sequence). CDR3 length equals 15 residues. The CDR3 is CASSQDSGSYNEQFF. The CDR3 coding sequence is TGTGCCAGCAGCCAGGACAGCGGCTCCTACAATGAGCAGTTCTTC.

V usage is TRBV7-3 and J usage is TRBJ2-7, with a weak D call TRBD1 (5 bases). V was pared by 5 bases and J by 0 bases, with 14 bases between. CDR3 length equals 15 residues. Germline CDR1 is SGHTA and CDR2 is FQGTGA. The CDR3 DNA sequence: TGTGCCAGCAGCCAGGGTTCAGCCCTCTCCTACGAGCAGTACTTC. This translates into CASSQGSALSYEQYF.